A single sample gave rise to the 23 T cell receptor beta chains below, sequenced in a study of CD8 T cells in ankylosing spondylitis. Study observations and caveats: Characteristic of ankylosing spondylitis blood, it appeared, was a TCR beta motif comprising several highly homologous variants.

TCRdb independently ran MiXCR on the 5' RACE reads; one entry per CDR3 protein. Of under 850,000 distinct CDR3 sequences listed, around 17% are singletons. For these receptors, no antigen is known. Sample: blood, either unsorted or a sorted T cell fraction (not recorded which). All receptors derive from a male donor with ankylosing spondylitis.

This clonotype was detected many times. This chain joins TRBV12-3 or TRBV12-4 and TRBJ2-2; TRBD2 matches at 12 bases. This CDR3 region has 16 residues. With V trimmed by 6 bases and J by 6 bases, 8 bases remained unmatched. The CDR3 reads CASRPSGRGPAGELFF. The CDR3 DNA is TGTGCCAGCAGACCTAGCGGGAGGGGTCCCGCCGGGGAGCTGTTTTTT.

The J gene is TRBJ2-7, the V gene TRBV20-1, with 10 bases that match TRBD1. The ends lost 0 bases at V and 1 base at J; junction bases unmatched: 3. The CDR3 contains 15 residues. The germline V gene has CDR1 DFQATT and CDR2 SNEGSKA (reference sequence). The CDR3 here is CSAREPGQGSYEQYF. The CDR3 DNA reads TGCAGTGCTAGAGAACCGGGACAGGGGTCCTACGAGCAGTACTTC.

V and J are TRBV6-1 and TRBJ1-1, with D possibly TRBD1 on 6 matching bases. Per germline, CDR1 MNHNS and CDR2 SASEGT. This CDR3 spans 14 amino acids. V shed 8 bases and J shed 10 bases, with 23 bases lying between them. CDR3: CASPGGVVATGAFF. The DNA of the CDR3 is TGTGCCAGCCCAGGCGGGGTGGTAGCGACAGGAGCTTTCTTT.

The V call is TRBV5-1, the J call TRBJ2-5, with a weak D call TRBD2 (5 bases). V lost 0 bases and J lost 2, with 8 bases in between. CDR3 length: 14 residues. Germline-derived CDR1 and CDR2 are SGHRS and YFSETQ. DNA for the CDR3: TGCGCCAGCAGCTTGGAGAGCGGACAAGAGACCCAGTACTTC. Its translation: CASSLESGQETQYF.

This clonotype was found a few times. The chain links TRBV18 to TRBJ2-5, with D unresolved. Germline CDR1 and CDR2: KGHSH and LQKENI. CDR3 length: 13 amino acids. The V gene lost 2 bases and the J gene lost 5 bases, with 9 bases spanning the gap. CDR3 protein: CASSPSLRETQYF. The DNA for the CDR3 is TGTGCCAGCTCACCAAGTCTTCGGGAGACCCAGTACTTC.

In its sample, this clonotype was seen a few times. The chain joins TRBV7-2 to TRBJ1-1, with D possibly matching TRBD1 (5 bases). This CDR3 region has 13 residues. V lost 0 bases, J lost 14 bases, and 16 bases lay in between. Germline CDR1 and CDR2: SGHTA and FQGNSA. DNA of the CDR3: TGTGCCAGCAGCTTAGCGCGCCAGGGCTCAGGGTTCTTT. It encodes CASSLARQGSGFF.

This chain's CDR3 is CASSLTSGGAYNEQFF. CDR3 DNA: TGTGCCAGCAGTCTCACCAGCGGGGGGGCCTACAATGAGCAGTTCTTC. The V and J genes are TRBV12-3 or TRBV12-4 and TRBJ2-1, with TRBD2 matching 10 bases. The CDR3 has 16 amino acids. J gave up 2 bases and V 5 bases, and 6 bases lay outside the gene matches.

This clonotype was detected only a few times. This chain links TRBV28 with TRBJ2-7; D call uncertain. This CDR3 is 13 amino acids long. From germline, CDR1 is MDHEN and CDR2 SYDVKM. The V end was cut by 6 bases, the J end by 5 bases, with 14 bases between. The CDR3 spells CASRQFIGHEQYF. DNA of the CDR3: TGTGCCAGCAGACAGTTCATTGGCCACGAGCAGTACTTC.

The chain is built from TRBV7-9 and TRBJ2-3; TRBD2 might be the D (7 bases). This CDR3 has 13 residues. Germline V gives CDR1 SEHNR, CDR2 FQNEAQ (reference sequence). V lost 5 bases to trimming and J lost 9 bases, with 15 bases between them. The CDR3 region is CASSEGDYHTQYF. The CDR3 DNA reads TGTGCCAGCAGCGAGGGGGACTATCACACGCAGTATTTT.

V and J are TRBV12-3 or TRBV12-4 and TRBJ2-5; D gene unclear. Trimming took 1 base from V and 6 from J, leaving 15 bases between them. The CDR3 is 15 residues long. Here the CDR3 DNA reads TGTGCCAGCAGTTTAGAGGGCTTGATGATACAGACCCAGTACTTC. Its protein product is CASSLEGLMIQTQYF.

The chain employs TRBV12-3 or TRBV12-4 and TRBJ1-2; 11 nucleotides match TRBD1. The length of the CDR3 is 17 residues. V gave up 5 bases and J gave up 0 bases; unmatched junction bases: 8. The CDR3 sequence is CASSPGTGGRANYGYTF. The CDR3 DNA is TGTGCCAGCAGTCCCGGGACAGGGGGGCGAGCTAACTATGGCTACACCTTC.

The chain uses TRBV3-1 and TRBJ1-2; D possibly corresponds to TRBD1 (6 bases). This CDR3 spans 14 amino acids. V lost 5 bases and J 4 bases, leaving 14 bases between the germline ends. The germline V gene has CDR1 LGHDT and CDR2 YNNKEL (reference sequence). The CDR3 here is CASSFGQPVYGYTF. The DNA of the CDR3 is TGTGCCAGCAGCTTCGGACAGCCTGTCTATGGCTACACCTTC.

The CDR3 region has the DNA TGCGCCAGCAGCCCTTCTCCGACAGGGGATCCCAACGAGCAGTACTTC. Encoded protein: CASSPSPTGDPNEQYF. J is TRBJ2-7 and V is TRBV5-1; 8 bases align to TRBD1. The CDR3 spans 16 residues. The germline gives CDR1 SGHRS, CDR2 YFSETQ. V lost 4 bases, J lost 5 bases, and 14 bases stayed unmatched.

This clonotype was counted between two and nine times. The rearrangement uses TRBV5-1 and TRBJ2-1; 7 nucleotides align to TRBD2. This CDR3 region has 15 residues. Trimming removed 7 bases from V and 5 bases from J; junction bases left unmatched: 12. CDR1 and CDR2 (germline): SGHRS, YFSETQ. For the CDR3, the DNA is TGCGCCAGCGGGCCTTGGGGGGGGGAGAACAATGAGCAGTTCTTC. Translated, it gives CASGPWGGENNEQFF. Drawing the rest from reference TRBV5-1 and TRBJ2-1, the complete variable domain is KAGVTQTPRYLIKTRGQQVTLSCSPISGHRSVSWYQQTPGQGLQFLFEYFSETQRNKGNFPGRFSGRQFSNSRSEMNVSTLELGDSALYLCASGPWGGENNEQFFGPGTRLTVL.

This clonotype was seen a few times. This chain connects TRBV9 to TRBJ2-1; 13 bases match TRBD2. The CDR3 is 15 residues long. The junction had 5 bases not matched to a gene; V was cut back by 4 bases and J by 7 bases. Germline V gene sequence: CDR1 SGDLS, CDR2 YYNGEE. CDR3: CASSPQGLAGNEQFF. CDR3 coding DNA: TGTGCCAGCAGCCCACAGGGACTAGCGGGGAATGAGCAGTTCTTC.

This clonotype has only a few counts. The chain carries TRBV27 and TRBJ2-7; possible D gene TRBD1, 6 bases. Germline lookup yields CDR1 MNHEY and CDR2 SMNVEV (reference sequence). Trimming pared 5 bases from V and 4 bases from J, leaving 18 bases between. The CDR3 extends over 15 amino acids. CDR3 sequence: CASSAKDSPGYEQYF. The CDR3 DNA follows: TGTGCCAGCAGTGCCAAGGACAGCCCAGGTTACGAGCAGTACTTC.

This clonotype was counted only a few times. The chain is built from TRBV7-6 and TRBJ2-7; no clear D gene. Germline CDR1 SGHVS, CDR2 FNYEAQ. The CDR3 runs 13 residues. Trimming removed 5 bases at V and 7 bases at J, with 15 bases between. CDR3 amino acids: CASSRALLGEQYF. CDR3 bases: TGTGCCAGCAGCAGGGCACTCTTGGGGGAGCAGTACTTC.

This clonotype was detected a few times. The chain uses TRBV3-1 and TRBJ2-1; tentatively, D is TRBD1 (6 bases). In germline, CDR1 is LGHDT, CDR2 YNNKEL (reference sequence). The length of the CDR3 is 14 residues. Between the trimmed V and J ends, which lost 0 bases and 15 bases, there was a span of 18 bases. CDR3 sequence (DNA): TGTGCCAGCAGCCAAGAGTCGGGTCGTCAGGGGCTGTTCTTC. It specifies CASSQESGRQGLFF.

This clonotype showed up just a few times. The chain carries TRBV18 and TRBJ2-7; D gene uncertain. The CDR3 sequence is 12 residues long. Germline loops: CDR1 KGHSH, CDR2 LQKENI. Trimming took 4 bases from V and 3 from J, leaving 7 bases between them. The CDR3 nucleotides read TGTGCCAGCTCACGGGCAGACTACGAGCAGTACTTC. Amino acid sequence: CASSRADYEQYF.

This clonotype came up a few times. The chain uses TRBV5-1 and TRBJ1-1, with D hard to call. This CDR3 is built from 15 residues. Germline V gene lookup returns CDR1 SGHRS and CDR2 YFSETQ. V lost 4 bases to trimming and J lost 1 base, with 14 bases between them. The CDR3 bases are TGCGCCAGCAGCAGCGGACGGGTCGGGAACACTGAAGCTTTCTTT. It is translated as CASSSGRVGNTEAFF.

This clonotype has more than one count but fewer than ten. J is TRBJ2-3 and V is TRBV24-1, with D tentatively TRBD2 (5 bases). V lost 5 bases, J lost 2 bases, and 13 bases lay in between. The germline CDR1 and CDR2 sequences are KGHDR and SFDVKD. The length of the CDR3 is 15 residues. The CDR3 here is CATSAHSDHTDTQYF. The CDR3 nucleotides read TGTGCCACCAGTGCCCATAGCGATCACACAGATACGCAGTATTTT.

The sample holds a few counts of this clonotype. J is TRBJ2-2 and V is TRBV4-3, with D hard to call. V gave up 0 bases and J gave up 6 bases, with 8 bases separating them. This CDR3 spans 14 amino acids. Germline CDR1 LGHNA, CDR2 YSLEER. Here the CDR3 DNA reads TGCGCCAGCAGCCAAGAACCCGCCGCCGGGGAGCTGTTTTTT. Its protein is CASSQEPAAGELFF.

This clonotype came up a few times. The rearrangement uses TRBV2 and TRBJ2-5; 9 nucleotides line up with TRBD2. The CDR3 spans 16 residues. V shed 6 bases, J shed 5 bases, and the junction held 13 bases outside the gene matches. The germline CDR1 and CDR2 sequences are SNHLY and FYNNEI. CDR3 loop: CASSADSGGPSETQYF. CDR3 bases: TGTGCCAGCAGCGCAGACAGCGGGGGGCCGAGTGAGACCCAGTACTTC.